The present T cell receptor beta chain was sequenced within a study of CD8+ T cells in alopecia areata. cDNA serving as the sequencing template came from extracted, reverse transcribed RNA. Measured with immunoSEQ multiplex PCR; TCRdb has only the in-frame clones, and not every one. The profile shows about 180,000 clones, 50% to 60% of them singletons. Study-wide findings and caveats: Scalp lesions, especially in alopecia totalis/universalis, had higher clonality than normal scalp.

Germline-derived CDR1 and CDR2 are KGHSH and LQKENI. The CDR3 runs to 13 residues. Trimming took 1 base from V and 8 from J, leaving 11 bases between them. A note on this clone: Its antigen is not identified.

The chain has TRBV18 and TRBJ1-2; a possible D gene is TRBD1 (5 bases). This specimen was CD4+ T cells sorted from blood, taken at week 0. This TCR derives from a human donor with alopecia areata. This CDR3 is CASSPQVGDGYTF. CDR3 sequence (DNA): TGTGCCAGCTCACCACAGGTTGGGGACGGCTACACCTTC.